This T cell receptor (beta chain) was retrieved from a study of blood T cell repertoires in COVID-19. About the study: PBMCs, B-cell-depleted T cells, or T cells were the source of the cDNA or gDNA that made up the material.

The CDR3 runs to 14 residues. V lost 6 bases to trimming and J lost 2 bases; unmatched junction nucleotides: 6. In germline, CDR1 is MNHEY, CDR2 SVGAGI. Generated by immunoSEQ multiplex PCR, the TCRdb table keeps only in-frame clones and is missing some. The table lists around 290,000 clones, over 75% of them singletons. Sequenced input: peripheral blood. The sequence came from a woman between 45 and 60 years old who had recovered from COVID-19. This sequence joins TRBV6-5 and TRBJ2-5; 7 bases are shared with TRBD1. Here the CDR3 DNA reads TGTGCCAGCAGAGTATCCAGGGGGCAAGAGACCCAGTACTTC. Amino acids: CASRVSRGQETQYF.